What follows are 27 T cell receptor beta chains derived from one specimen sequenced in a study of neurological immune-mediated disorders. Each CDR3 protein is one row after TCRdb ran MiXCR on the 5' RACE reads. The sample yields about 45,000 distinct CDR3 sequences, roughly 21% seen once. The time point is: technical triplicate 3. The material sequenced was PBMCs. Source of these receptors: a man between 60 and 75 years old with HTLV-1-associated myelopathy (HAM/TSP).

This clonotype showed up just a few times. The DNA of the CDR3 is TGTGCCAGCAGCCAGGGGCGACAGGGAGCCTACAATGAGCAGTTCTTC. Its protein product is CASSQGRQGAYNEQFF. The rearrangement links TRBV7-2 to TRBJ2-1; 7 positions match TRBD1. The CDR3 runs to 16 residues. Unmatched junction bases numbered 9, after V lost 5 bases and J lost 2 bases. CDR1 SGHTA and CDR2 FQGNSA come from the germline V gene. The whole variable domain, filled in from reference TRBV7-2 and TRBJ2-1, reads GAGVSQSPSNKVTEKGKDVELRCDPISGHTALYWYRQSLGQGLEFLIYFQGNSAPDKSGLPSDRFSAERTGGSVSTLTIQRTQQEDSAVYLCASSQGRQGAYNEQFFGPGTRLTVL.

This clonotype came up many times. V usage is TRBV12-3 or TRBV12-4 and J usage is TRBJ2-1, with TRBD2 matching over 8 bases. This CDR3 has 13 residues. J gave up 8 bases and V 8 bases, and 8 bases lay outside the gene matches. The CDR3 nucleotides read TGTGCCAGCCAGGAGCGGGAGATATATGAGCAGTTCTTC. Translating it yields CASQEREIYEQFF.

This clonotype appeared once. The chain joins TRBV3-1 to TRBJ2-3; a weak D match, TRBD2 (6 bases). V was shortened by 3 bases and J by 3 bases, with 13 bases between the two germline ends. Germline CDR1 and CDR2: LGHDT and YNNKEL (reference sequence). This CDR3 has 15 amino acids. The chain's CDR3 is CASSHMTRSTDTQYF. CDR3 DNA: TGTGCCAGCAGCCATATGACTAGGTCGACAGATACGCAGTATTTT.

V usage is TRBV20-1 and J usage is TRBJ2-2; a weak D match, TRBD1 (6 bases). Germline V CDR1 and CDR2: DFQATT, SNEGSKA (reference sequence). This CDR3 is 13 amino acids long. V was trimmed by 5 bases and J by 8 bases, leaving 15 bases between them. CDR3 nucleotides: TGCAGTGCTCGTATGGGGGCTCCAGGGGAGCTGTTTTTT. Protein: CSARMGAPGELFF.

The chain recombines TRBV12-3 or TRBV12-4 with TRBJ2-3; D ambiguous. Between the trimmed V and J ends, which lost 2 bases and 0 bases, there was a span of 6 bases. This CDR3 is 14 amino acids long. This CDR3 is CASSLPTSTDTQYF. CDR3 in DNA: TGTGCCAGCAGTTTACCGACTAGCACAGATACGCAGTATTTT.

This clonotype appeared many times. V gene TRBV6-1 combines with J gene TRBJ1-6; D remains unclear. The germline V gene has CDR1 MNHNS and CDR2 SASEGT. This CDR3 region has 12 residues. The ends were cut back, 3 bases at V and 9 bases at J, with 6 bases in the middle. The CDR3 DNA reads TGTGCCAGCAGTGACGAAATTTCACCCCTCCACTTT. It yields the protein CASSDEISPLHF.

The rearrangement joins TRBV10-3 to TRBJ2-3, with D maybe TRBD1 (6 bases). The germline V gene has CDR1 ENHRY and CDR2 SYGVKD. The CDR3 consists of 13 residues. V shed 4 bases and J shed 6 bases, with 11 bases lying between them. CDR3: CAISVNRDDTQYF. The CDR3 DNA follows: TGTGCCATCAGTGTGAACAGGGACGATACGCAGTATTTT.

This clonotype was detected many times. The chain combines TRBV7-2 with TRBJ2-7; possible D gene TRBD1, 5 bases. Germline CDR1 reads SGHTA; CDR2 reads FQGNSA. V lost 1 base, J lost 4 bases, and 11 bases lay in between. This CDR3 is 14 amino acids long. This CDR3 is CASSLGGRAYEQYF. The DNA for the CDR3 is TGTGCCAGCAGCTTAGGTGGCAGGGCATACGAGCAGTACTTC.

This rearrangement joins TRBV2 to TRBJ2-1, with unresolved D. Germline V gives CDR1 SNHLY, CDR2 FYNNEI. This CDR3 comprises 13 residues. Trimming cost V 5 bases and J 2 bases, with 7 bases left between them. The CDR3 protein is CASSRLPYNEQFF. CDR3 DNA sequence: TGTGCCAGCAGTAGGCTGCCCTACAATGAGCAGTTCTTC.

This clonotype was picked up many times. The chain employs TRBV20-1 and TRBJ2-1; D gene ambiguous. Germline V CDR1 and CDR2: DFQATT, SNEGSKA (reference sequence). The ends were cut back, 5 bases at V and 6 bases at J, with 17 bases in the middle. This CDR3 spans 14 amino acids. The CDR3 protein is CSAPLGASANEQFF. CDR3 in DNA: TGCAGTGCTCCTCTAGGCGCCTCGGCCAATGAGCAGTTCTTC.

This clonotype has at least ten counts. The V and J genes are TRBV20-1 and TRBJ1-2; tentatively, D is TRBD1 (5 bases). V lost 5 bases to trimming and J lost 0 bases, with 10 bases between them. The CDR3 runs 13 residues. Germline CDR1 is DFQATT and CDR2 is SNEGSKA (reference sequence). Here the CDR3 reads CSAVDRANYGYTF. For the CDR3, the DNA is TGCAGTGCTGTTGACAGAGCTAACTATGGCTACACCTTC.

This clonotype showed up many times. The chain carries TRBV7-2 and TRBJ2-1; D not certain. Germline V gene sequence: CDR1 SGHTA, CDR2 FQGNSA. Trimming removed 4 bases from V and 7 bases from J, with 14 bases in between. The CDR3 has 14 amino acids. Written as DNA, the CDR3 is TGTGCCAGCAGCTCGGGCTCGCTGGGGAATGAGCAGTTCTTC. Translated, it gives CASSSGSLGNEQFF.

V is TRBV20-1 and J is TRBJ1-1; D is perhaps TRBD1 (6 bases). Trimming took off 5 bases at V and 1 base at J, with 14 bases between the two ends. This CDR3 is built from 14 residues. The V gene's germline CDR1 is DFQATT and CDR2 SNEGSKA (reference sequence). The CDR3 loop is CSALDRGRNTEAFF. In nucleotides, the CDR3 is TGCAGTGCTCTGGACAGAGGGCGGAACACTGAAGCTTTCTTT.

This chain uses TRBV29-1 with TRBJ2-3; D unresolved. The germline V and J ends were trimmed by 3 bases and 4 bases, with 8 bases remaining between them. The germline V gene has CDR1 SQVTM and CDR2 ANQGSEA. The CDR3 has 12 residues. CDR3 protein: CSVDKAPDTQYF. In DNA form, the CDR3 reads TGCAGCGTTGATAAGGCGCCAGATACGCAGTATTTT.

J is TRBJ2-3 and V is TRBV11-2; TRBD2 aligns across 10 bases. J was trimmed by 6 bases and V by 3 bases; bases with no gene match: 12. Germline assignment: CDR1 SGHAT and CDR2 FQNNGV. This CDR3 spans 17 amino acids. This CDR3 reads CASSFWGGLAESDTQYF. The CDR3 region has the DNA TGTGCCAGCAGCTTTTGGGGAGGACTAGCGGAGTCCGATACGCAGTATTTT.

The chain employs TRBV7-3 and TRBJ2-2; D ambiguous. Trimming stripped 6 bases from V and 4 bases from J, with 24 bases between. CDR3 length equals 18 residues. Germline CDR1 and CDR2: SGHTA and FQGTGA. The chain's CDR3 is CASSPHRPLYLGTGELFF. The CDR3 DNA reads TGTGCCAGCAGTCCCCACCGCCCTCTTTATTTAGGCACCGGGGAGCTGTTTTTT.

This clonotype was observed many times. V usage is TRBV3-1 and J usage is TRBJ2-3; the D gene is possibly TRBD2 (6 bases). Germline V gene lookup returns CDR1 LGHDT and CDR2 YNNKEL (reference sequence). The CDR3 has 16 residues. Trimming left V 4 bases short and J 4 bases short, with 18 bases between. The CDR3 is CASSLKGGRDADTQYF. Here the CDR3 DNA reads TGTGCCAGCAGCCTAAAAGGAGGGCGGGATGCAGATACGCAGTATTTT.

This clonotype was observed at least ten times. This sequence joins TRBV27 and TRBJ1-6; unclear D gene. This CDR3 comprises 14 residues. Germline V gives CDR1 MNHEY, CDR2 SMNVEV (reference sequence). The V end lost 5 bases, the J end lost 7 bases, and 12 bases lay between the germline ends. As DNA, the CDR3 is TGTGCCAGCAGTAGAAGGGAGTACAATTCACCCCTCCACTTT. Translating it yields CASSRREYNSPLHF.

The chain combines TRBV5-1 with TRBJ2-2; D tentatively fits TRBD1 or TRBD2 (5 bases each). The CDR3 consists of 15 residues. Germline V gives CDR1 SGHRS, CDR2 YFSETQ. V shed 5 bases and J shed 1 base, with 12 bases lying between them. CDR3 loop: CASSTGTVNTGELFF. As DNA, the CDR3 is TGCGCCAGCAGTACCGGGACGGTGAACACCGGGGAGCTGTTTTTT.

This clonotype has a count of ten or more. V and J are TRBV5-1 and TRBJ2-2, with D hard to call. Germline CDR1 is SGHRS and CDR2 is YFSETQ. Trimming cost V 7 bases and J 2 bases, with 18 bases left between them. The CDR3 consists of 16 residues. The CDR3 DNA follows: TGCGCCAGCGCCACTCTCCCAGGATCTAACACCGGGGAGCTGTTTTTT. It specifies CASATLPGSNTGELFF. Looking up the rest from reference TRBV5-1 and TRBJ2-2 gives the full variable domain: KAGVTQTPRYLIKTRGQQVTLSCSPISGHRSVSWYQQTPGQGLQFLFEYFSETQRNKGNFPGRFSGRQFSNSRSEMNVSTLELGDSALYLCASATLPGSNTGELFFGEGSRLTVL.

This clonotype was seen many times. The chain recombines TRBV27 with TRBJ2-7; 10 positions agree with TRBD2. After removal of 5 bases from V and 7 bases from J, the junction contained 14 bases not matched to a gene. Germline CDR1 is MNHEY and CDR2 is SMNVEV (reference sequence). The CDR3 totals 16 residues. This chain's CDR3 is CASSLIQREGPGEQYF. As DNA, the CDR3 is TGTGCCAGCAGTCTTATTCAGCGGGAGGGCCCGGGTGAGCAGTACTTC.

This clonotype was observed many times. The chain links TRBV27 to TRBJ1-2; D unclear. The CDR3 is made up of 13 amino acids. V lost 6 bases, J lost 7 bases, and 15 bases lay in between. In germline, CDR1 is MNHEY, CDR2 SMNVEV (reference sequence). CDR3 nucleotides: TGTGCCAGCAGCGCGGGCCCCAGCGGTGGCTACACCTTC. Its protein product is CASSAGPSGGYTF.

This clonotype has at least ten counts. This chain connects TRBV20-1 to TRBJ2-3; TRBD2 is a possible D gene (5 bases). Trimming took 0 bases from V and 5 from J, leaving 15 bases between them. CDR1 DFQATT and CDR2 SNEGSKA come from the germline V gene (reference sequence). The CDR3 runs 15 residues. For the CDR3, the DNA is TGCAGTGCTAGAGATGGGCCGAAAGGAGGAGATACGCAGTATTTT. Protein sequence: CSARDGPKGGDTQYF.

The J gene is TRBJ1-1, the V gene TRBV6-1; D remains ambiguous. CDR3 size: 14 residues. CDR1 and CDR2 from the germline V gene are MNHNS and SASEGT. V lost 5 bases, J lost 4 bases, and 14 bases lay in between. CDR3 bases: TGTGCCAGCAGTCCAGCAGCTCCGAGCACTGAAGCTTTCTTT. Translating it yields CASSPAAPSTEAFF.

This clonotype came up many times. The J gene is TRBJ2-7, the V gene TRBV29-1; 7 nucleotides line up with TRBD1. The junction had 8 bases not matched to a gene; V was cut back by 7 bases and J by 2 bases. The CDR3 length is 13 residues. The germline V gene encodes CDR1 SQVTM and CDR2 ANQGSEA. CDR3 residues: CSGGSGQTYEQYF. For the CDR3, the DNA is TGCAGCGGGGGGTCGGGACAGACCTACGAGCAGTACTTC.

This clonotype was counted at least ten times. This chain joins TRBV9 and TRBJ2-2; 10 bases match TRBD1. Germline lookup yields CDR1 SGDLS and CDR2 YYNGEE. The CDR3 runs 15 residues. Losses at the gene ends were 3 bases for V and 4 bases for J; bases not matched to a gene: 3. CDR3 loop: CASSARQGATGELFF. In DNA, the CDR3 is TGTGCCAGCAGCGCGAGACAGGGGGCCACCGGGGAGCTGTTTTTT.

This clonotype showed up many times. V usage is TRBV28 and J usage is TRBJ1-5; tentative D call: TRBD1 (5 bases). Germline V gene lookup returns CDR1 MDHEN and CDR2 SYDVKM. The V end lost 9 bases, the J end lost 6 bases, and 12 bases lay between the germline ends. CDR3 length: 12 residues. Here the CDR3 DNA reads TGTGCCAGTTACCAGGGATCTCAGCCCCAGCATTTT. This codes for CASYQGSQPQHF.